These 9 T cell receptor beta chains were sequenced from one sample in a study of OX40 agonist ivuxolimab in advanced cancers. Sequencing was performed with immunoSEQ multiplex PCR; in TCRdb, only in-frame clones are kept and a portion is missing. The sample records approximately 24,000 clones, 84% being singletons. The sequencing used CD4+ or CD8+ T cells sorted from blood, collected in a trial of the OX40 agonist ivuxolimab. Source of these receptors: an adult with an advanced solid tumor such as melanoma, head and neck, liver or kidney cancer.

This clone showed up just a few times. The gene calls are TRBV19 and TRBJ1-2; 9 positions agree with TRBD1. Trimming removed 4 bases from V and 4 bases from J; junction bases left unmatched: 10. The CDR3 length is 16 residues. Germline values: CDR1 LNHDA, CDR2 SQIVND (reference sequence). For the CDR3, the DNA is TGTGCCAGTAGTAGGGGGGGGACAGGGAATGCCTATGGCTACACCTTC. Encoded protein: CASSRGGTGNAYGYTF. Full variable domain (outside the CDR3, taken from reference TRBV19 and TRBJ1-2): DGGITQSPKYLFRKEGQNVTLSCEQNLNHDAMYWYRQDPGQGLRLIYYSQIVNDFQKGDIAEGYSVSREKKESFPLTVTSAQKNPTAFYLCASSRGGTGNAYGYTFGSGTRLTVV.

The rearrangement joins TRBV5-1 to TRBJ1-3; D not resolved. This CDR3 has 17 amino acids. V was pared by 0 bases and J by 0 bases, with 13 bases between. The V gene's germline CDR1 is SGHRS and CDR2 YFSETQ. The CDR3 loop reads CASSLVFGSPSGNTIYF. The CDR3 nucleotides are TGCGCCAGCAGCTTGGTATTTGGCAGTCCCTCTGGAAACACCATATATTTT.

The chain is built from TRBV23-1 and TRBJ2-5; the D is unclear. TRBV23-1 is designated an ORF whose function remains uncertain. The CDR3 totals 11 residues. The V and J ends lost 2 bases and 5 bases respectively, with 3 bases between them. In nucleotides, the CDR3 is TGCGCCAGCAGTCAAAGGGAGACCCAGTACTTC. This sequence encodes CASSQRETQYF.

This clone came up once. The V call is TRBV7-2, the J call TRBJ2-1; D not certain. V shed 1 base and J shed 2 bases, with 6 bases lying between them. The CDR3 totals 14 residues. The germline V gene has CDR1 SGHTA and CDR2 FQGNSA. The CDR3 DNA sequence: TGTGCCAGCAGCTTAGGGGCAGCCTACAATGAGCAGTTCTTC. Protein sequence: CASSLGAAYNEQFF.

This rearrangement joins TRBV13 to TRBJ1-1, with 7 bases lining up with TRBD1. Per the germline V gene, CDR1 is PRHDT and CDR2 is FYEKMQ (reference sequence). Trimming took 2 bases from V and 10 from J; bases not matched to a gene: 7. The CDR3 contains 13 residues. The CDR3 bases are TGTGCCAGCAGCTTACGGGCTTACAGGGGAGCTTTCTTT. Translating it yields CASSLRAYRGAFF.

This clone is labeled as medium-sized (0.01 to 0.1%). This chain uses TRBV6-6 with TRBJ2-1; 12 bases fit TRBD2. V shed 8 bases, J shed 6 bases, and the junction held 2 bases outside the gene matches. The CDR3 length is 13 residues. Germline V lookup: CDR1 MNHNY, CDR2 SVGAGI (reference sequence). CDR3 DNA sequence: TGTGCCAGCGGACTAGCGGGGCCCAATGAGCAGTTCTTC. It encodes CASGLAGPNEQFF.

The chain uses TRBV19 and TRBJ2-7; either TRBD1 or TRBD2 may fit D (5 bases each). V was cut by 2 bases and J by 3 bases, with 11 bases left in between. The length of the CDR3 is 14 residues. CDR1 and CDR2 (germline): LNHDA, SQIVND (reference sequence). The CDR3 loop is CASSITGPLYEQYF. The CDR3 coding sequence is TGTGCCAGTAGTATAACGGGGCCCCTCTACGAGCAGTACTTC.

The CDR3 nucleotides are TGTGCCAGCAGCTTGGGGCAGGAAGGAAGCACTGAAGCTTTCTTT. This encodes CASSLGQEGSTEAFF. The V and J genes are TRBV5-4 and TRBJ1-1; unclear D gene. The V gene's germline CDR1 is SGHNT and CDR2 YYREEE (reference sequence). This CDR3 region has 15 residues. The ends were cut back, 0 bases at V and 4 bases at J, with 13 bases in the middle.

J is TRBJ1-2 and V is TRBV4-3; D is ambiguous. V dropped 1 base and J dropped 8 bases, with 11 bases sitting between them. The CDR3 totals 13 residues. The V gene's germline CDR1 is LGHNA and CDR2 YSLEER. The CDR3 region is CASSQGYATGYTF. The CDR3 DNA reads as TGCGCCAGCAGCCAAGGGTACGCGACCGGCTACACCTTC.